A single count supports the clone carrying this T cell receptor (beta chain). Its antigen is still unknown. Some clones are missing from TCRdb's copy, which holds only in-frame ones; the method was immunoSEQ multiplex PCR. The data show 90,000 to 130,000 clones, around 90% seen once. These data belong to a study of OX40 agonist ivuxolimab in advanced cancers. The V gene's germline CDR1 is SNHLY and CDR2 FYNNEI. V lost 8 bases, J lost 14 bases, and 9 bases stayed unmatched. The CDR3 runs to 11 residues. Findings of the study overall: Certain nonresponders additionally had low normalized T-cell clonal expansion. There was clonal expansion of CD4+ and CD8+ blood T cells by week 6 at 0.1 to 3.0 mg/kg. Compared with CD4+, CD8+ T cells on average had more expanded clones. It was not determined which antigens were specifically recognized by the peripheral T cells that had undergone clonal expansion.

The sequences come from CD4+ or CD8+ T cells sorted from blood, collected in a trial of the OX40 agonist ivuxolimab. The gene calls are TRBV2 and TRBJ2-1; 7 bases line up with TRBD1. This sequence was found in an adult with an advanced solid tumor such as melanoma, head and neck, liver or kidney cancer. CDR3 sequence: CASAQGDSEFF. The CDR3 DNA sequence: TGTGCCAGCGCTCAGGGGGATTCGGAGTTCTTC.